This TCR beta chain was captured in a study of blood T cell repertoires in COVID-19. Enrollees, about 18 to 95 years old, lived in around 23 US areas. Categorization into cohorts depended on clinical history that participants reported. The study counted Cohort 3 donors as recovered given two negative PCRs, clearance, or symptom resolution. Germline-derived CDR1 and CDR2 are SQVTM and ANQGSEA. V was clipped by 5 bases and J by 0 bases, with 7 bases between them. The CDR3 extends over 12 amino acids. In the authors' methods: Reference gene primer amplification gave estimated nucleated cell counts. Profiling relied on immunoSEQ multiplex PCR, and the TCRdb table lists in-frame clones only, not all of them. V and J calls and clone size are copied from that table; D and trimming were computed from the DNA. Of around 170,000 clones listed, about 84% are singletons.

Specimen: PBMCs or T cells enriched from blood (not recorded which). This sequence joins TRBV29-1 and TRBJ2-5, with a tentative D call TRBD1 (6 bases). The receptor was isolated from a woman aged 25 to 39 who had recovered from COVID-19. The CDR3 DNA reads TGCAGCGTTCCAGGGGACCAAGAGACCCAGTACTTC. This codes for CSVPGDQETQYF.